The clone carrying this T cell receptor beta chain appeared many times. Antigen unknown. CDR3 length equals 13 residues. CDR1 and CDR2 from the germline V gene are DFQATT and SNEGSKA (reference sequence). The junction had 3 bases not matched to a gene; V was cut back by 1 base and J by 3 bases. This entry belongs to a study of blood T cells in healthy people across ages. Study as a whole: About one barcoded beta molecule per two T cells was the capture yield of template switching. Notes on the study in general: The study found more naive CD4+ cells and higher diversity in long-lived than aged donors.

There were at least 5 micrograms of total RNA extracted from every sample. Alongside a J-beta primer mix, a sample-barcoded 5' primer served in a second PCR lasting roughly 7 to 12 cycles. Each cDNA molecule carried a tag from a template-switch adaptor that contained 12 random nucleotides. TCRdb passed the 5' RACE reads through MiXCR, listing each CDR3 protein once. The table includes about 1.1 million distinct CDR3 sequences, 35% to 40% detected once. The chain is built from TRBV20-1 and TRBJ2-7; the match to TRBD1 covers 7 bases. The sequence came from a man between 18 and 35 years old in good health. Sequences were obtained from blood. DNA of the CDR3: TGCAGTGCTAGAGGGGACAGAGTCTACGAGCAGTACTTC. Protein sequence: CSARGDRVYEQYF.